The source of this TCR beta chain is a study of blood T cell repertoires in COVID-19. Study details: From T cells, B-cell-depleted T cells, or PBMCs came the material, which was cDNA or gDNA.

CDR3 length: 12 amino acids. V was cut by 6 bases and J by 1 base, with 10 bases left in between. Germline assignment: CDR1 SQVTM and CDR2 ANQGSEA. Recovery among Cohort 3 donors was established by two negative PCRs, clearance, or symptom resolution. Authors' methods: Reference gene primer amplification in the assay estimated nucleated cell counts. Libraries were prepared by immunoSEQ multiplex PCR; TCRdb keeps only in-frame clonotypes and omits some of them. V and J calls and clone size follow that table, whereas D and trimming were derived from the DNA. This sample has about 480,000 clones, with about nine tenths found just once.

The gene calls are TRBV29-1 and TRBJ2-7; perhaps TRBD1 as D (6 bases). The TCR sequence derives from a woman in her sixties or seventies who had recovered from COVID-19. The specimen sequenced was PBMCs or T cells enriched from blood (not recorded which). The CDR3 loop is CSVPGQSYEQYV. CDR3 DNA: TGCAGCGTCCCTGGACAGTCCTACGAGCAGTACGTC.